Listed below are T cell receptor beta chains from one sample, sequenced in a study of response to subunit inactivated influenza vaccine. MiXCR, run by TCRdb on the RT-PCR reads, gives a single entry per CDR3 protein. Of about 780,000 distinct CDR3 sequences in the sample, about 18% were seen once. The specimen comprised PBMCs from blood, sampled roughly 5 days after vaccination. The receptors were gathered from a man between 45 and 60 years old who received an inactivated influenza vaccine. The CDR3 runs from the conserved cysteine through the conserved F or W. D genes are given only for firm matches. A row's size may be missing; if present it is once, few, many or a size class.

TGTGCCAGCAGCAGTAGTCACGGGAGCAATCAGCCCCAGCATTTT | CASSSSHGSNQPQHF | TRBV7-8 | NA | TRBJ1-5 | many
TGTGCCAGCAGCAACCTAGCCAAAAACATTCAGTACTTC | CASSNLAKNIQYF | TRBV21-1 | NA | TRBJ2-4 | NA
TGCAGCGTTGGGGGCCGGGCGTCGGACATTCAGTACTTC | CSVGGRASDIQYF | TRBV29-1 | NA | TRBJ2-4 | many
TGTGCCTGGAGAAATCCAGGGGGGTGGGAGACCCAGTACTTC | CAWRNPGGWETQYF | TRBV30 | NA | TRBJ2-5 | NA
TGTGCCAGCAGTTACTCTAGCGGGGGGCCCGGAGAGACCCAGTACTTC | CASSYSSGGPGETQYF | TRBV6-5 | TRBD2 | TRBJ2-5 | many
TGCAGCTTCATGGGCCGTTCTTCCAATGAGCAGTTCTTC | CSFMGRSSNEQFF | TRBV29-1 | NA | TRBJ2-1 | NA
TGTGCCACCAGCAGACTGGGAGGGACACCCTACGAGCAGTACTTC | CATSRLGGTPYEQYF | TRBV15 | NA | TRBJ2-7 | few
TGTGCCAGCAGCTCAGACAGGGGAACCAAAAACATTCAGTACTTC | CASSSDRGTKNIQYF | TRBV7-2 | TRBD1 | TRBJ2-4 | few
TGTGCCAGCAGCGTCTGGGGAGGAGAGACCCAGTACTTC | CASSVWGGETQYF | TRBV5-5 | NA | TRBJ2-5 | NA
TGCAGTGCTAGAGATCCCCGGACAGGGCCAATTGGGAAGCAGTACTTC | CSARDPRTGPIGKQYF | TRBV20-1 | TRBD1 | TRBJ2-7 | NA
TGCGCCAGCAGCTCCGGACAGCCCCACCGAAACACCATATATTTT | CASSSGQPHRNTIYF | TRBV5-1 | NA | TRBJ1-3 | few
TGTGCCAGCAGCCTAATTAGCGGGGCCACCGGGGAGCTGTTTTTT | CASSLISGATGELFF | TRBV6-1 | TRBD2 | TRBJ2-2 | NA
TGTGCCAGCAGCTTAGGTGCATTTAAGAACACTGAAGCTTTCTTT | CASSLGAFKNTEAFF | TRBV7-8 | NA | TRBJ1-1 | few
TGTGCCAGCTCACCGGTCCCGGGAACAGATACGCAGTATTTT | CASSPVPGTDTQYF | TRBV18 | NA | TRBJ2-3 | NA
TGTGCCAGCAGTTGGGGGGGGTACACCGGGGAGCTGTTTTTT | CASSWGGYTGELFF | TRBV27 | TRBD2 | TRBJ2-2 | NA
TGTGCCATCAGCCCGGGGACGGCTGGAGAGCAGTACTTC | CAISPGTAGEQYF | TRBV10-3 | NA | TRBJ2-7 | NA
TGTGCCAGCAGCTTATCTGTATCTGGGGCCAACGTCCTGACTTTC | CASSLSVSGANVLTF | TRBV7-2 | NA | TRBJ2-6 | few
TGTGCCACCGGTGACGGATACCAAGAGACCCAGTACTTC | CATGDGYQETQYF | TRBV24-1 | NA | TRBJ2-5 | few
TGTGCCAGCAGCTCCCTGGGGCAGACAGATACGCAGTATTTT | CASSSLGQTDTQYF | TRBV7-2 | NA | TRBJ2-3 | few
TGTGCCAGCACGGGTGGTACGGGCATTCAGTACTTC | CASTGGTGIQYF | TRBV6-2/TRBV6-3 | NA | TRBJ2-4 | NA
TGTGCCAGCAGCTGGACTCGTTCGTTGGATACGCAGTATTTT | CASSWTRSLDTQYF | TRBV11-2 | NA | TRBJ2-3 | NA
TGCAGTGCAAAAGGGGTAGGACACCGAAGTTTCGGGGAGCTGTTTTTT | CSAKGVGHRSFGELFF | TRBV20-1 | NA | TRBJ2-2 | NA
TGTGCCATCAGTGAGTTCCCAGCGAACACTGAAGCTTTCTTT | CAISEFPANTEAFF | TRBV10-3 | NA | TRBJ1-1 | NA
TGTGCCAGCAGCGCCTTTGGGCAGGGCGGGATGAACACTGAAGCTTTCTTT | CASSAFGQGGMNTEAFF | TRBV7-9 | NA | TRBJ1-1 | NA
TGTGCCAGCAGCCTAGGGACTAGCGGGAGCGAGCAGTACTTC | CASSLGTSGSEQYF | TRBV7-3 | TRBD2 | TRBJ2-7 | NA
TGTGCCAGCAGCTCTAGAGGGGCACGGGAAAAACTGTTTTTT | CASSSRGAREKLFF | TRBV5-6 | NA | TRBJ1-4 | NA
TGCAGTGCTAGAGAGGATTCGCTCACAGATACGCAGTATTTT | CSAREDSLTDTQYF | TRBV20-1 | NA | TRBJ2-3 | NA
TGTGCCAGCAGTGGGATTTATAGCAATCAGCCCCAGCATTTT | CASSGIYSNQPQHF | TRBV12-3/TRBV12-4 | NA | TRBJ1-5 | NA
TGTGCCAGCAGCGCTTTTGCGGGGGCCCAATCGCAGTATTTT | CASSAFAGAQSQYF | TRBV9 | NA | TRBJ2-3 | few
TGCAGCTCAAGGAGTAGTACTGGAAGCTCCTACAATGAGCAGTTCTTC | CSSRSSTGSSYNEQFF | TRBV29-1 | NA | TRBJ2-1 | NA
TGTGCCAGCAGCTTAACTAGCGGGGCCCAAGAGACCCAGTACTTC | CASSLTSGAQETQYF | TRBV7-2 | TRBD2 | TRBJ2-5 | few
TGTGCCAGCGCTTCAGGGGTCCTAGCAGATTATACGCAGTATTTT | CASASGVLADYTQYF | TRBV7-9 | NA | TRBJ2-3 | few
TGCGCCAGCAGAAGATCGCCGACAGAGAGGTTTCGCGAGCAGTACTTC | CASRRSPTERFREQYF | TRBV5-1 | NA | TRBJ2-7 | NA
TGCGCCAGCAGCCAAGATCTGGGATCGAACACCGGGGAGCTGTTTTTT | CASSQDLGSNTGELFF | TRBV4-3 | NA | TRBJ2-2 | NA
TGTGCCAGCAGCCAACCCGGACAGGTCTACGAGCAGTACTTC | CASSQPGQVYEQYF | TRBV4-2 | TRBD1 | TRBJ2-7 | NA
TGTGCCAGCAGCTTAGTACCCCCGGGACTCATCTCCTACGAGCAGTACTTC | CASSLVPPGLISYEQYF | TRBV7-2 | NA | TRBJ2-7 | few
TGTGCCAGCAGTCCCCTACCGACGGGAGAGCAGTTCTTC | CASSPLPTGEQFF | TRBV27 | NA | TRBJ2-1 | NA
TGTGCCAGCAGGTTAACAAGAAACACTGAAGCTTTCTTT | CASRLTRNTEAFF | TRBV25-1 | NA | TRBJ1-1 | NA
TGCGCCAGCAGCTTGGTTATCAGGGGAGACTATGGCTACACCTTC | CASSLVIRGDYGYTF | TRBV5-1 | NA | TRBJ1-2 | few
TGTGCCAGCAGCTCCCGTATGGCGGGGGGTACGCAGTATTTT | CASSSRMAGGTQYF | TRBV7-2 | TRBD2 | TRBJ2-3 | NA
TGTGCCAGCAGTTCACACCTGCGGCCTTTCACCGGGGAGCTGTTTTTT | CASSSHLRPFTGELFF | TRBV7-8 | NA | TRBJ2-2 | few
TGTGCCAGCTCACCCTTCTCCGGGCAGGCCGCGCAGCCCCAGCATTTT | CASSPFSGQAAQPQHF | TRBV18 | NA | TRBJ1-5 | NA
TGTGCCAGCAGCTTCCTCCTGAACACTGAAGCTTTCTTT | CASSFLLNTEAFF | TRBV2 | NA | TRBJ1-1 | few
TGTGCCAGCAGTTTACTCAATACGGACACAGATACGCAGTATTTT | CASSLLNTDTDTQYF | TRBV28 | NA | TRBJ2-3 | NA
TGTGCCAGCAGCTTAGCGCTAAGGACTAGCGGGACAGATACGCAGTATTTT | CASSLALRTSGTDTQYF | TRBV7-9 | TRBD2 | TRBJ2-3 | few
TGTGCCATCAGTGCCCGGCAGGGTGAGGGAGAGACCCAGTACTTC | CAISARQGEGETQYF | TRBV10-3 | NA | TRBJ2-5 | NA
TGTGCCAGCAGTGAAAATATGAGGGGGAGGGGGGAGCTGTTTTTT | CASSENMRGRGELFF | TRBV6-1 | NA | TRBJ2-2 | NA
TGCAGTGCTGGGGGGAGGGCCGGTTACAATGAGCAGTTCTTC | CSAGGRAGYNEQFF | TRBV20-1 | TRBD2 | TRBJ2-1 | few
TGCAGCGTGGGACAGTGGGAAGCTTTCTTT | CSVGQWEAFF | TRBV29-1 | TRBD1 | TRBJ1-1 | few